The following is a T cell receptor beta chain sequence with its context. The target of this receptor is not known. No base qualities exist here, and no much larger clone lies one base off it. The library was made by the immunoSEQ multiplex PCR assay. The multiplex PCR relied on a mix of 60 forward primers for TCR Vbeta segments and 13 reverse primers for TCR Jbeta segments. A multiplex PCR assay on genomic DNA amplified the CDR3 region of rearranged TCR beta genes. The amplified TCR beta libraries were sequenced on the Illumina HiSeq System as 87-base-pair reads. On the authors' methods: Across the 670 or so repertoires, a later analysis counted approximately 75 million unique TCR beta chains, 9.5 million to 13 million of which were shared by at least two donors. Raw reads were error-corrected and collapsed into unique sequences with a nearest-neighbor algorithm that merged closely related sequences to remove PCR and sequencing errors. To assign V, D and J gene segments, CDR3 sequences were aligned to IMGT reference sequences. For a sequence to be retained, a match of at least six nucleotides was required to both a V gene segment and a J gene segment. Rearrangements were classified as productive when the CDR3 lacked stop codons and remained in frame with V and J, and all other rearrangements were classified as non-productive. CDR3 was defined by IMGT convention, running from the second conserved V-encoded cysteine to the conserved J-encoded phenylalanine. In an earlier analysis of 550 to 650 of the donors, sequences lacking an unambiguous match to a single V gene segment were excluded. In an earlier analysis of some 590 of the donors, V segments were called functional above 56.7% productive rearrangements and were called segregating when the between-donor standard deviation exceeded 5%. A statistical classification framework was built to diagnose cytomegalovirus status from the catalog of TCR beta chain sequences. A later analysis assigned V and J genes by comparing TCR nucleotide sequences with IMGT/GENE-DB human TR gene sequences. The TCRdist pipeline was used in a later analysis to assign CDR3 sequences and most-parsimonious VDJ recombination scenarios. In a later analysis, each TCR beta chain was defined by its CDR3 amino acid sequence together with its V-gene family, and reads lacking a unique V-gene family were excluded. As a way to deal with suspected cross-contamination and a sequencing artifact, a later analysis dropped 450 to 600 nucleotide sequences that were highly shared and had low generation probability. In a later analysis, a clonal expansion index for each public chain was calculated from normalized within-repertoire ranks of inferred template counts. In a later analysis, generation probabilities were computed with a VDJ recombination model fitted to out-of-frame rearrangements, and the resulting probabilities were checked against IGoR. In a later analysis, hypergeometric tests were used to score TCR-TCR, TCR-HLA and TCR-CMV co-occurrence, with a repertoire-size bias correction applied to TCR pairs. A later analysis estimated false discovery rates by permuting HLA or CMV assignments 20 times. In a later analysis, co-occurring TCRs were grouped using DBSCAN, and TCRdist sequence similarity was added for clustering within HLA-allele-positive subsets. For co-occurrence clustering, repertoires with fewer than 30,000 or more than 120,000 public chains were excluded, along with a handful of repertoires with anomalous nucleotide sharing. TCRdb carries this immuneACCESS record with in-frame sequences only. Its versions omit some clonotypes, under half of them owing to an unresolved V gene in the studies checked, with the rest unexplained. From that table come the V and J calls and clone size; the DNA was used to work out D and trimming. The sample records 100,000 to 150,000 clones, around 82% of which are singletons. Under 13% of the sample comes from the top ten.

This sample was included in a study of cytomegalovirus exposure and HLA in healthy donors (TCRdb year 2017). At the level of the whole study: An earlier analysis of about 530 of the donors reported around 280 Gb of sequence data and some 110 million unique TCR beta sequences obtained from some 170 million T cells. A separate validation cohort of over 95 different subjects was used in addition to the roughly 700-subject first cohort. Among about 360 genotyped donors of the cohort, an average of about 240,000 unique TCR beta nucleotide sequences were sequenced per donor, about a sixth of them non-productive. Four to six DR-DQ haplotypes were handled as single units for association and clustering, since linkage in the cohort was strong. The study used immunosequencing to profile the T cell repertoires of 600 to 850 subjects and linked those repertoires to cytomegalovirus serostatus. The genetic ancestry cluster associated with self-reported Caucasian donors included 65% to 90% of the roughly 410 genotyped donors. The study was designed to test whether signatures of past pathogen exposure could be identified by cataloging public T cell receptors. To predict cytomegalovirus infection status, the study combined high-throughput TCR immunosequencing, statistical association of individual TCRs with disease status, and machine learning. The number of typed donors differed by locus: roughly 620-640 for A, B, C, DRB1 and DQB1; 522 for DQA1; 606 for DPA1; and around 490 for DPB1. An early release covering over 500 HLA-typed donors comprised about 290 gigabases of sequencing data and roughly 86 million unique TCR sequences. HLA typing included class I and class II loci at four-digit resolution. Rather than drawing on any new phenotypic data, the later analysis identified candidate immune exposures from TCR beta sequences and the way those sequences occurred across donors. All discovery cohort repertoires had been generated using a single sequencing platform. A later genetic analysis took genome-wide SNP genotypes for about 55% of the 666 donors and used that subset as a discovery cohort. Alongside the repertoire data, information on donor age, sex, ethnicity and CMV serostatus was compiled. To study patterns of TCR occurrence, a later analysis re-analyzed previously published TCR beta repertoires from 666 donors and added high-resolution HLA genotyping. In an earlier analysis of 500 to 650 of the donors, high-throughput TCR beta sequencing was used to judge whether each TCR beta V gene segment behaved as functional or pseudogenic.

Sequences SNHLY (CDR1) and FYNNEI (CDR2) are obtained from the germline V gene. The CDR3 starts with the cysteine, ends with the phenylalanine, and has 13 residues. Only the CDR3 part of the read is kept: 39 bases, read in frame from the first base. V and J are trimmed by 5 bases and 14 bases, and the gene matches miss 8 bases of the junction. In total, approximately 700 healthy bone marrow donors made up the cohort. At the time of sampling, all cohort members were nominally healthy, though unrecorded immune exposures were likely present. The donor tested CMV seropositive, placing the donor among the 310 or so seropositive members of the cohort. A peripheral blood sample was collected from each donor, and TCR beta sequencing was performed on peripheral blood mononuclear cells. The Qiagen DNeasy Blood Extraction Kit was used to extract genomic DNA from the blood cell samples. What the research found in general, with its limitations: The 87-base-pair reads could not distinguish some IMGT-functional V segments, including TRBV6-2 and TRBV6-3, so those segments were excluded. Because HLA typing was unavailable for some donors at each locus, only the typed subset was used in association tests. Compared with the 666-donor mean, donors in an Asian-associated ancestry cluster had fewer N-insertions in productive TCRs, according to a later genetic analysis. Strong co-occurrence of HLA alleles, especially DR and DQ, made assigning TCR associations to individual alleles difficult. According to a later analysis, parvovirus B19, influenza, CMV and Epstein-Barr virus appeared linked to several top co-occurrence clusters. The earlier analysis of fewer than 750 of the donors excluded some 15 rarely observed V segments, including chromosome 9 orphons, because counts were too low. In a later genetic analysis, a missense DCLRE1C variant was associated with V-gene and J-gene trimming of TCR beta chains, and the association was replicated in an independent cohort. Across donors, most TCR sequences were observed very rarely, whereas some public TCRs were present in many individuals. The study gave a list of 150 to 200 TCR beta chains associated with cytomegalovirus. In a later analysis, TCR association rates were found to vary across HLA loci, with the most associated TCRs seen for DRB1 alleles and the fewest for HLA-C alleles. In a later analysis, most CMV-associated TCR beta chains were found to appear HLA-restricted, with HLA associations seemingly driven largely by CMV exposure. Three of the identified cytomegalovirus-associated TCR beta chains were confirmed in vitro to be specific for cytomegalovirus antigens. Specific HLA alleles were associated with 16,951 TCR beta sequences at a false discovery rate of 0.05 in a later analysis. Correlated functional status among segregating V segments might reflect linkage disequilibrium, but an unknown experimental factor could not be ruled out. It was suggested by the authors that the approach could potentially be generalized to other disease states and immunological phenotypes. A cluster of highly shared sequence variants was judged likely to represent a technical artifact of the sequencing pipeline. The classifier was reported to diagnose cytomegalovirus status with high specificity and sensitivity in both the original cohort and the validation cohort. In a later analysis, HLA-associated TCR beta chains showed more clonal expansion and lower generation probabilities than non-associated chains that were equally common. A further reported finding was that TCR beta sequences accurately predicted the HLA-A and HLA-B alleles for most subjects in the first cohort. This cohort had only TCR beta chains sequenced, and the lack of alpha or paired-chain data limited which features could be detected. In an earlier analysis of fewer than 750 of the donors, most TCR beta V segments were observed in productive rearrangements about 87% or about 30% of the time, broadly matching IMGT annotations. For the cohort, immune exposure information was limited to CMV serostatus. Roughly uniform sequencing depth across donors was assumed in presence/absence analyses, although this assumption may not hold.

This clonotype was obtained from a man aged 30 to 45 in good health and CMV-seropositive. This sequence uses TRBV2 and TRBJ2-1; 11 of the junction bases match TRBD2. Material for sequencing was PBMCs. The DNA reads as follows: TGTGCCAGCAGTAGAGAACTAGCGGGAGAGAAGTTCTTC. Its translation reads: CASSRELAGEKFF.